This T cell receptor (beta chain) is drawn from a study of T-cell memory formation after mild COVID-19. The overall study: TCR clusters showed largely donor specificity.

V shed 1 base and J shed 3 bases, with 13 bases lying between them. Looked up from germline, CDR1 is LGHNA and CDR2 is YNFKEQ. This CDR3 has 16 amino acids. TCRdb re-called the 5' RACE reads through MiXCR, storing one row per CDR3 protein. The data hold about 49,000 distinct CDR3 sequences, with 25% to 35% observed a single time. Study-wide findings and caveats: Researchers found some responding clones in pre-infection memory, a sign that cross-reactive memory joined. Clones from the second wave (peaking day 37) had unconfirmed SARS-CoV-2 specificity.

As for this clonotype: The target antigen is unknown.

This sequence joins TRBV4-2 and TRBJ2-1, with unresolved D. Sequenced sample: PBMCs or a T cell subset sorted from them (not recorded which). The receptor's source is a man aged 18 to 30 who had mild COVID-19 (a few samples of this study predate the infection). Cell type and time point are not known. Here the CDR3 reads CASSQAYFSRYNEQFF. The CDR3 bases are TGTGCCAGCAGCCAAGCTTATTTTTCGCGCTACAATGAGCAGTTCTTC.